These T cell receptor beta chains were read from a single sample in a study of neurological immune-mediated disorders. TCRdb reprocessed the 5' RACE reads via MiXCR and lists one record per CDR3 protein. The data contain 30,000 to 35,000 distinct CDR3 sequences, under 30% of them singletons. The sequenced sample was CD4+ T cells from blood. These receptors came from a man between 50 and 59 years old with HTLV-1-associated myelopathy (HAM/TSP). Each CDR3 is given without its conserved first and last residue. A D gene is named only where the DNA matches it firmly.

d_call	v_call	cdr3_aa
NA	TRBV5-5	ASSPLTGNEQF
TRBD2	TRBV5-1	ASSRSGASSYNEQF
NA	TRBV20-1	SARDLAGSTDTQY
TRBD1	TRBV5-1	ASSPGQAGMNTEAF
NA	TRBV18	ASSPGTSYEQY
NA	TRBV20-1	SARSPGGESPLH
NA	TRBV5-5	ASSLEPHQPQH
NA	TRBV5-1	ASSFAAATYEQY
NA	TRBV5-1	ASSLAFSEAKNIQY
TRBD1	TRBV5-1	ASSSQGALRDTQY
NA	TRBV5-1	ASSSAGLGYT
TRBD2	TRBV3-1	ASSQRGADTQY
NA	TRBV12-3/TRBV12-4	ASSLGGWETQY
NA	TRBV7-8	ASSPLGWGATYNEQF
TRBD1	TRBV7-2	ASSYGQGKETQY
NA	TRBV6-6	ASSYPPTVPRGGELF
TRBD2	TRBV14	ASSLTQGLAGTEAKNIQY
TRBD1	TRBV3-1	ASSQQGAGTGELF
NA	TRBV2	ASSEAREAF
NA	TRBV18	ASSPLGQGLYEQY
NA	TRBV2	ASSEGVLYNEQF